This T cell receptor beta chain appears in the sequencing data of a study of naive and memory T cell subsets. J gave up 4 bases and V 4 bases, and 9 bases lay outside the gene matches. Germline values: CDR1 MNHEY, CDR2 SVGAGI. The CDR3 covers 15 residues. Both TRBC1 and TRBC2 were covered by a beta constant-region primer of two equimolar oligonucleotides. MiXCR was run by TCRdb on the UMI-ligation and nested PCR reads, yielding one entry per CDR3 protein. The sample gives roughly 140,000 distinct CDR3 sequences, over 15% of which show up once; 0.14% to 0.15% is in the top ten. This clonotype has more than one count but fewer than ten.

Sequencing input: naive CD4+ T cells from blood. This receptor was taken from a human donor in good health. V usage is TRBV6-5 and J usage is TRBJ2-5; 7 positions agree with TRBD1. The CDR3 region is CASSLQTGSGETQYF. The CDR3 DNA reads TGTGCCAGCAGTTTACAGACAGGGTCGGGAGAGACCCAGTACTTC.